The rows below give T cell receptor beta chains drawn from one sample of a study of blood T cell repertoires in COVID-19. Assay: immunoSEQ multiplex PCR; the TCRdb copy retains only in-frame clones and omits some. The table records about 280,000 clones, approximately 90% of them present only once. The source material was peripheral blood. Receptors originate from a man aged 35-49 years with acute or convalescent COVID-19. The CDR3 runs from the conserved cysteine through the conserved F or W. Where a row states a size, it is once, few, many or the class of an expanded clone; other rows omit it.

>NA|TRBV18|11|TRBJ2-7
CASSLPGEQYF
>once|TRBV4-1|18|TRBJ2-6
CASSPGAGALSGANVLTF
>NA|TRBV10-1|18|TRBJ2-2
CASSGESFVGVNTGELFF
>NA|TRBV2|14|TRBJ1-2
CASSTRTFQGGYTF
>NA|TRBV5-1|18|TRBJ2-7
CASCDRGPFLASSYEQYF
>NA|TRBV2|14|TRBJ2-7
CASRGRRQPYEQYF
>NA|TRBV6-5|13|TRBJ1-4
CASSSQPGGKLFF
>NA|TRBV7-9|11|TRBJ1-5
CASSPGGPQHF
>NA|TRBV5-4|13|TRBJ1-1
CASSRDRVGEAFF
>NA|TRBV9|15|TRBJ2-1
CASSETASSYNEQFF
>NA|TRBV6-5|15|TRBJ1-3
CASRGDRVRGNTIYF
>NA|TRBV5-6|15|TRBJ2-1
CASSFDLAGNNEQFF
>NA|TRBV3-1/TRBV3-2|15|TRBJ1-5
CASSQSGTGGKPQHF
>NA|TRBV20-1|11|TRBJ2-3
CSAGGVGTQYF
>NA|TRBV2|12|TRBJ2-7
CASSAGWDEQYF
>NA|TRBV29-1|14|TRBJ1-2
CSVDRGHGDYGYTF
>once|TRBV5-4|14|TRBJ1-3
CASSATGSPDTIYF
>NA|TRBV6-6|14|TRBJ1-6
CASRTGSYNSPLHF
>NA|TRBV5-1|13|TRBJ1-5
CASSLQGDQPQHF
>few|TRBV19|12|TRBJ2-7
CASSGADYEQYF
>NA|TRBV19|14|TRBJ2-1
CASRLAGSYNEQFF
>NA|TRBV3-1/TRBV3-2|16|TRBJ1-2
CASSQSDRAGTYGYTF
>few|TRBV13|15|TRBJ1-1
CASSMDRSLNTEAFF
>NA|TRBV5-1|15|TRBJ1-3
CASSLGVSTGNTIYF
>NA|TRBV2|15|TRBJ2-1
CASSERGDSYNEQFF
>NA|TRBV23-1|10|TRBJ1-5
CASSLGCQHF
>NA|TRBV5-1|12|TRBJ2-7
CASSSGGGEQYF
>NA|TRBV28|14|TRBJ1-5
CASPPGGGNQPQHF
>once|TRBV19|14|TRBJ2-2
CASKRTEDTGELFF
>NA|TRBV29-1|11|TRBJ2-1
CSAWYRDEQFF
>NA|TRBV10-1|14|TRBJ2-2
CASSEGTNTGELFF
>NA|TRBV2|14|TRBJ2-4
CASSEGGLAGNWYF
>NA|TRBV7-2|14|TRBJ2-1
CASSFAGLGDGQFF
>few|TRBV3-1/TRBV3-2|13|TRBJ1-1
CASSQDRRTEAFF
>NA|TRBV11-2|13|TRBJ2-7
CASSAGQGHEQYF
>NA|TRBV30|16|TRBJ2-1
CAWSVGASGIYNEQFF
>NA|TRBV4-1|13|TRBJ2-7
CASSPDGGYEQYF
>once|TRBV3-1/TRBV3-2|15|TRBJ1-1
CASSRAGGLNTEAFF
>NA|TRBV19|15|TRBJ1-1
CASRSRGGGNTEAFF
>NA|TRBV11-2|13|TRBJ1-2
CASRAGSNYGYTF
>NA|TRBV9|14|TRBJ1-2
CASSVDPGNYGYTF
>NA|TRBV12-3/TRBV12-4|12|TRBJ1-1
CASNRDRVSAFF
>NA|TRBV3-1/TRBV3-2|14|TRBJ1-3
CASSDGTFGNTIYF
>NA|TRBV5-1|13|TRBJ2-7
CASSFFSNYEQYF
>NA|TRBV6-5|12|TRBJ1-2
CASHSLGYGYTF
>NA|TRBV5-1|15|TRBJ2-2
CASSFGQGNTGELFF
>NA|TRBV6-6|14|TRBJ1-4
CASHPDNSNEKLFF
>NA|TRBV12-3/TRBV12-4|12|TRBJ1-2
CASSFGGNGYTF
>NA|TRBV5-6|13|TRBJ1-1
CASRRGLETEAFF
>NA|TRBV24-1|17|TRBJ2-1
CATSDWTGGATYNEQFF
>NA|TRBV7-9|14|TRBJ2-4
CASSQGQSKNIQYF
>few|TRBV12-5|12|TRBJ2-6
CASGLDSVVLTF
>NA|TRBV5-6|16|TRBJ1-1
CASSSRQDRGITEAFF
>NA|TRBV7-8|17|TRBJ1-4
CASSLWADRGLEEKLFF
>once|TRBV3-1/TRBV3-2|12|TRBJ2-1
CASSQGRTGQFF
>once|TRBV7-9|14|TRBJ1-6
CASSATSGGSPLHF
>NA|TRBV6-5|12|TRBJ1-1
CAGSDWNTEAFF